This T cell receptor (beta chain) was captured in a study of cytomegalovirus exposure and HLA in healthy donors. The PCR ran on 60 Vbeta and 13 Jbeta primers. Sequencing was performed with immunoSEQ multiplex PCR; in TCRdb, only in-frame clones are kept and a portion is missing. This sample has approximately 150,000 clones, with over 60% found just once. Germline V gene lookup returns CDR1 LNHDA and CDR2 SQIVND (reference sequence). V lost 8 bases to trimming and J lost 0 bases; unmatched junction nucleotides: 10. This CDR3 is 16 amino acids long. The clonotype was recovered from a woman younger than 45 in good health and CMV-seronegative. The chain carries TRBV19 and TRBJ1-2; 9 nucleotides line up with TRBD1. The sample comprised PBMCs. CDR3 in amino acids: CASSGQGLIANYGYTF. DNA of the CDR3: TGTGCCAGTTCTGGACAGGGGCTAATAGCTAACTATGGCTACACCTTC.